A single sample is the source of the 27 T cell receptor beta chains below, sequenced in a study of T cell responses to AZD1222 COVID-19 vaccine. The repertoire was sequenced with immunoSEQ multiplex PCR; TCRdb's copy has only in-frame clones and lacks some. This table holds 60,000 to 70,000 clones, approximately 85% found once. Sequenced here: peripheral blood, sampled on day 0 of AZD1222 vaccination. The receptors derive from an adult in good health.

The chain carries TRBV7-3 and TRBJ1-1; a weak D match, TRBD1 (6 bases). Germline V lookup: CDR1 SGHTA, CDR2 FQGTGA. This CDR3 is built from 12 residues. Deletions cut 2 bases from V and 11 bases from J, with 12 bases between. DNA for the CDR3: TGTGCCAGCAGCTTAGGAATGGGGGCTGCTTTCTTT. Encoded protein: CASSLGMGAAFF.

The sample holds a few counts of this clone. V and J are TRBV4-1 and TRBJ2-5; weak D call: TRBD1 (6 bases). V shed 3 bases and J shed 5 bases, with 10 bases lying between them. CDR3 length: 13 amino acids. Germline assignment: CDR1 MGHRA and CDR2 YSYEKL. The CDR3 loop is CASSQWQGETQYF. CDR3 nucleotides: TGCGCCAGCAGCCAGTGGCAGGGGGAGACCCAGTACTTC.

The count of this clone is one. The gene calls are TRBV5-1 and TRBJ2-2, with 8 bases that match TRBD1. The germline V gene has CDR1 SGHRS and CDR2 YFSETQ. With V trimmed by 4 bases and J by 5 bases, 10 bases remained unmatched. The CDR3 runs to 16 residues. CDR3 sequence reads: CASSPPLRTGTGELFF. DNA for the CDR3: TGCGCCAGCAGCCCACCATTACGGACAGGGACCGGGGAGCTGTTTTTT.

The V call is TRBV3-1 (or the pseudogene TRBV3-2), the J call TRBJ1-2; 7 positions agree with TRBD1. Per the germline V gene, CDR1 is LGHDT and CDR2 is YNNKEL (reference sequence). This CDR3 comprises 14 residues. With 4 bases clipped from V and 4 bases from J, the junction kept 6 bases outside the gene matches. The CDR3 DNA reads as TGTGCCAGCAGCCTACAGGGGTCCCTCTATGGCTACACCTTC. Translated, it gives CASSLQGSLYGYTF.

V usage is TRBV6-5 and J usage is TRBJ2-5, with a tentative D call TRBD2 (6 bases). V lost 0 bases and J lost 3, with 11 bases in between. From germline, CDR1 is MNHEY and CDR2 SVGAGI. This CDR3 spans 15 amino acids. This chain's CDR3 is CASSYSMWTKETQYF. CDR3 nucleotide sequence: TGTGCCAGCAGTTACTCGATGTGGACTAAAGAGACCCAGTACTTC.

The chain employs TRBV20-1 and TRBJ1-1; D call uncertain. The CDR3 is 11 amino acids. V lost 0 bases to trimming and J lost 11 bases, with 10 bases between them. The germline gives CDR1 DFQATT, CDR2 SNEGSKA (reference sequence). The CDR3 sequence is CSARDKLWAFF. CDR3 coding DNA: TGCAGTGCTAGAGATAAGTTGTGGGCTTTCTTT.

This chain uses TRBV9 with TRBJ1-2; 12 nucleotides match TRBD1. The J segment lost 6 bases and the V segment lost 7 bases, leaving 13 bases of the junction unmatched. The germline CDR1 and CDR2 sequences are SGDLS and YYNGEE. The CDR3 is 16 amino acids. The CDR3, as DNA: TGTGCCAGCGATCTCGGGGGACAGGGGGCTCCTCATGGCTACACCTTC. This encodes CASDLGGQGAPHGYTF.

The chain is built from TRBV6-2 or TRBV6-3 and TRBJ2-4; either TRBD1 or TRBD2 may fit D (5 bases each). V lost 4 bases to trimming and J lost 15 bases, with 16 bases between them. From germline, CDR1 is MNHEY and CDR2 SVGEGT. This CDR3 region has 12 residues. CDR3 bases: TGTGCCAGCAGTTCCACTCCCAGGGAGAGGTACTTC. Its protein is CASSSTPRERYF.

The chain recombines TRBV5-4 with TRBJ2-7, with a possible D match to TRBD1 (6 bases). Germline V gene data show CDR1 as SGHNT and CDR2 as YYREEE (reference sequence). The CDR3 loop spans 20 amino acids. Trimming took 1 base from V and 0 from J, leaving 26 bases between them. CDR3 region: CASSLKKGSAGTLLSYEQYF. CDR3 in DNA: TGTGCCAGCAGCTTGAAGAAGGGGTCCGCCGGGACACTCCTCTCCTACGAGCAGTACTTC.

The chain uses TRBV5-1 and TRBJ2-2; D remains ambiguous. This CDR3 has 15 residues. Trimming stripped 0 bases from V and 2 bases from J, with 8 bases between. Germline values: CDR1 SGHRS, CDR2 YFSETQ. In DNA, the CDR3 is TGCGCCAGCAGCTTGGCCGCAGGAAACACCGGGGAGCTGTTTTTT. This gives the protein CASSLAAGNTGELFF.

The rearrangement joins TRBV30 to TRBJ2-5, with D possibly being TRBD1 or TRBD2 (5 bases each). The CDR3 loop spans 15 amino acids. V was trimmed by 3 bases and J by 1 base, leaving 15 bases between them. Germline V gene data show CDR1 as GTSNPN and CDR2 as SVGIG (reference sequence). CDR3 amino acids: CAWSGTLGSQETQYF. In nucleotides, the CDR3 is TGTGCCTGGAGCGGGACCCTGGGGTCCCAAGAGACCCAGTACTTC.

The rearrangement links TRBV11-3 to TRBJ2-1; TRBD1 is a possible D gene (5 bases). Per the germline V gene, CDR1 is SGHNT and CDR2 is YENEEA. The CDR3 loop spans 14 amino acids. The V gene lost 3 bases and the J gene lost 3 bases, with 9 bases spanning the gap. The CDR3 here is CASSFSGYYNEQFF. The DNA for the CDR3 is TGTGCCAGCAGCTTCTCAGGGTACTACAATGAGCAGTTCTTC. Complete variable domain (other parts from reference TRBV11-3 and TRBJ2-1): EAGVVQSPRYKIIEKKQPVAFWCNPISGHNTLYWYLQNLGQGPELLIRYENEEAVDDSQLPKDRFSAERLKGVDSTLKIQPAELGDSAVYLCASSFSGYYNEQFFGPGTRLTVL.

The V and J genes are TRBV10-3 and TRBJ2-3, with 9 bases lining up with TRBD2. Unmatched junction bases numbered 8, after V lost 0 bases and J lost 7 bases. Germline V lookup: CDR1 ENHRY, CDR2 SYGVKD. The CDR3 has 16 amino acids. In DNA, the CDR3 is TGTGCCATCAGTGAGTCGGCGGGGGGGCAAGAGAATACGCAGTATTTT. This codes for CAISESAGGQENTQYF.

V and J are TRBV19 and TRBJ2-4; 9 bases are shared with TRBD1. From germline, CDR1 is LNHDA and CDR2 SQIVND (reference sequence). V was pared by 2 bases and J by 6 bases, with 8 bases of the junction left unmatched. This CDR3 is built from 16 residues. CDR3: CASSISAGTGRNIQYF. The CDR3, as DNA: TGTGCCAGTAGTATATCTGCCGGGACAGGGAGAAACATTCAGTACTTC.

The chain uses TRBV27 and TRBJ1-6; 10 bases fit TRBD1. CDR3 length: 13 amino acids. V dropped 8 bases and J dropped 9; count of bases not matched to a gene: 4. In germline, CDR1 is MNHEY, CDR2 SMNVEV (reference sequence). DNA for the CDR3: TGTGCCAGCGGGACAGGGGTTTTTTCACCCCTCCACTTT. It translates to CASGTGVFSPLHF.

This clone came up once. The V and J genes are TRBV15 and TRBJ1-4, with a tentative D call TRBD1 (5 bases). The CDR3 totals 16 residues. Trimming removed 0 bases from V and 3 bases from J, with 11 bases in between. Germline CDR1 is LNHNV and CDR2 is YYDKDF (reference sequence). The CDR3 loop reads CATSRDRVVPNEKLFF. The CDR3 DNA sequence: TGTGCCACCAGCAGAGACAGGGTGGTACCTAATGAAAAACTGTTTTTT.

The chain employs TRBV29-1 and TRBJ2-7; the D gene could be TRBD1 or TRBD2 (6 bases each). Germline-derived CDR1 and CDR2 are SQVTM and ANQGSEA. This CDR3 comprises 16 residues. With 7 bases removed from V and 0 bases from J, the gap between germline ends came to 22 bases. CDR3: CSASGGPGLSSYEQYF. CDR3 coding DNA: TGCAGCGCCTCTGGGGGGCCGGGACTGAGCTCCTACGAGCAGTACTTC.

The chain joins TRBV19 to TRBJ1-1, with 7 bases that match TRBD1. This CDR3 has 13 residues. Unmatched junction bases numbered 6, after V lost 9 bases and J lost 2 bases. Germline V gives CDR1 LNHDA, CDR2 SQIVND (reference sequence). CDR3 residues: CASSPGGNTEAFF. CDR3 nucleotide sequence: TGTGCCAGCTCGCCAGGGGGAAACACTGAAGCTTTCTTT. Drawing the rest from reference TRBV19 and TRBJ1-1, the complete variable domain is DGGITQSPKYLFRKEGQNVTLSCEQNLNHDAMYWYRQDPGQGLRLIYYSQIVNDFQKGDIAEGYSVSREKKESFPLTVTSAQKNPTAFYLCASSPGGNTEAFFGQGTRLTVV.

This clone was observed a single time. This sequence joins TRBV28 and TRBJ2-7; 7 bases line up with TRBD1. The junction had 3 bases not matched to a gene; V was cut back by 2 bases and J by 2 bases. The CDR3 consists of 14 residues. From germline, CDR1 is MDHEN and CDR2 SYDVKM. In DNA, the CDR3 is TGTGCCAGCAGTTTAGGGACAGCCCCCTACGAGCAGTACTTC. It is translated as CASSLGTAPYEQYF.

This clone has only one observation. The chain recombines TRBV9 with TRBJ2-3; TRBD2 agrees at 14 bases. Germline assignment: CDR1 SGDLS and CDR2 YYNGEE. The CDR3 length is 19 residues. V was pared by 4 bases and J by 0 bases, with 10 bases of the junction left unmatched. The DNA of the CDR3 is TGTGCCAGCAGCTCTCCGGGACTAGCGGGGGCGACTAGCACAGATACGCAGTATTTT. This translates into CASSSPGLAGATSTDTQYF.

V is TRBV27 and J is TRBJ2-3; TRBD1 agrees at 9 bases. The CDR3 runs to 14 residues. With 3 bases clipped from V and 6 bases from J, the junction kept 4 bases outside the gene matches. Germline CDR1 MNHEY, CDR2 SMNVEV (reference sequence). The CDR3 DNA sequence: TGTGCCAGCAGTTTTGGGACAGGGTCTGATACGCAGTATTTT. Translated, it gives CASSFGTGSDTQYF.

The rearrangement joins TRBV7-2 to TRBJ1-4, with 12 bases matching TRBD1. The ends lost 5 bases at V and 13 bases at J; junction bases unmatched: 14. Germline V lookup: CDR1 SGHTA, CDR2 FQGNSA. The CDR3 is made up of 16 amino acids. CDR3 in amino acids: CASSPGTGGIGWGLFF. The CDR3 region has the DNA TGTGCCAGCAGCCCGGGGACAGGGGGCATAGGTTGGGGACTGTTTTTT. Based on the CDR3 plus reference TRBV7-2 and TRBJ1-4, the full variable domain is GAGVSQSPSNKVTEKGKDVELRCDPISGHTALYWYRQSLGQGLEFLIYFQGNSAPDKSGLPSDRFSAERTGGSVSTLTIQRTQQEDSAVYLCASSPGTGGIGWGLFFGSGTQLSVL.

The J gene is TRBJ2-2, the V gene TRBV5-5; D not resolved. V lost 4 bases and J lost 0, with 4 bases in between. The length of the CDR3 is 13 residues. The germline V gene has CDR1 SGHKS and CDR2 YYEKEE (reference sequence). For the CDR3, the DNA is TGTGCCAGCAGCCCCCCGAACACCGGGGAGCTGTTTTTT. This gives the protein CASSPPNTGELFF.

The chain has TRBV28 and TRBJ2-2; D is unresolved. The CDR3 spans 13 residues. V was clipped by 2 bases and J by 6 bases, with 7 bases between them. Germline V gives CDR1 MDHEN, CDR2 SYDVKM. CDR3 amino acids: CASSLEGPGELFF. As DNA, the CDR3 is TGTGCCAGCAGTTTAGAAGGGCCCGGGGAGCTGTTTTTT.

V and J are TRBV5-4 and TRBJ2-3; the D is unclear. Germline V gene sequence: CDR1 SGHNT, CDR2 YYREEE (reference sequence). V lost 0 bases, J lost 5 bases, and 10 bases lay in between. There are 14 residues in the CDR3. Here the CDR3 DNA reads TGTGCCAGCAGCTTGGTAGCAGCAATAGATACGCAGTATTTT. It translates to CASSLVAAIDTQYF.

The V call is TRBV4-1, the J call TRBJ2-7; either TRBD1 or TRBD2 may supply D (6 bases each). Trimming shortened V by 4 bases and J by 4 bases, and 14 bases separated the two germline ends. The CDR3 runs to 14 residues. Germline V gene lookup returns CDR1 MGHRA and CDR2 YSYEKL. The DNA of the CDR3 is TGCGCCAGCAGCCGGGGGGACACTCGTTACGAGCAGTACTTC. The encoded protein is CASSRGDTRYEQYF.

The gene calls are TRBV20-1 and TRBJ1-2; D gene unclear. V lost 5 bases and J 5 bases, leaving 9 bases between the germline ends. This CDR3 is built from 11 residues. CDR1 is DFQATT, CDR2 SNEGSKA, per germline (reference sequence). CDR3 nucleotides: TGCAGTGCTCGGGGAGGTTATGGCTACACCTTC. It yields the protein CSARGGYGYTF.